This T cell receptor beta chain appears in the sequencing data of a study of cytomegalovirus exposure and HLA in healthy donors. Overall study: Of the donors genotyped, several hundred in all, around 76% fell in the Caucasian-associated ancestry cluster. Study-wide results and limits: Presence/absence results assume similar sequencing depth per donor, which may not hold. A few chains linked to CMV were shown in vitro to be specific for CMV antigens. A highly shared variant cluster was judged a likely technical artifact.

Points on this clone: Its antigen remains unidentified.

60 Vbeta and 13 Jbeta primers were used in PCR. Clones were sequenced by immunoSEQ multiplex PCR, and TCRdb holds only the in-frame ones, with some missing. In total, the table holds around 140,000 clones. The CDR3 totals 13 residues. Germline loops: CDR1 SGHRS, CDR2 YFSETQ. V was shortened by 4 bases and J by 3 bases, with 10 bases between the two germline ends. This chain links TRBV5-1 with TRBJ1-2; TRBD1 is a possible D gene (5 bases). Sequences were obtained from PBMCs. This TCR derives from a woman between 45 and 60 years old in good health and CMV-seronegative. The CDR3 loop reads CASSQGVDYGYTF. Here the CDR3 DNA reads TGCGCCAGCAGCCAGGGTGTCGACTATGGCTACACCTTC.